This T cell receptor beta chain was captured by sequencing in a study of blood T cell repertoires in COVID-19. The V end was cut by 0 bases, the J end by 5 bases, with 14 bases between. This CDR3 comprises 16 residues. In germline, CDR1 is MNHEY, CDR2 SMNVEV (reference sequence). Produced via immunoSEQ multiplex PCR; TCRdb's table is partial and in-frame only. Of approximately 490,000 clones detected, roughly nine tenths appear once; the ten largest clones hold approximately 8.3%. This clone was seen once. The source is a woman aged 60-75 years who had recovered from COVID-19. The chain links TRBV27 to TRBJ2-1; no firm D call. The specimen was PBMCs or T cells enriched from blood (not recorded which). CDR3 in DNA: TGTGCCAGCAGTTTATCGGGCCCCGCCTGGGACAATGAGCAGTTCTTC. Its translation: CASSLSGPAWDNEQFF.